This T cell receptor beta chain is drawn from a study of blood T cells in healthy people across ages. Germline V gives CDR1 MNHEY, CDR2 SMNVEV (reference sequence). Deletions cut 4 bases from V and 5 bases from J, with 18 bases between. The CDR3 extends over 15 amino acids. A sample-barcoded 5' primer and a J-beta primer mix were used in a second PCR of roughly 7 to 11 cycles. TCRdb called the 5' RACE reads again in MiXCR, with one record for every CDR3 protein. The sample yields approximately 1,000,000 distinct CDR3 sequences, 35% to 55% seen once. Regarding the study as a whole: Reliance upon unsorted PBMCs precluded definitive naive versus antigen-experienced comparison.

This clonotype was recorded a few times. Its antigen remains unknown. The genes are TRBV27 and TRBJ2-7, with D possibly TRBD2 on 6 matching bases. Specimen: blood. The clonotype was recovered from a woman in her sixties in good health. This CDR3 reads CASSSYREILDEQYF. The DNA of the CDR3 is TGTGCCAGCAGTTCCTATCGGGAGATTCTTGACGAGCAGTACTTC.